In this sample, the clone carrying this T cell receptor beta chain turned up many times. Its antigen remains unidentified. The investigators amplified TCR beta CDR3 regions from RNA transcripts. When the TCR CDR3 underwent first-round RT-PCR, the HTBI primer set was used. TCRdb reanalysed the multiplex PCR reads using MiXCR and keeps one entry per CDR3 protein. Counted here are 350,000 or so distinct CDR3 sequences, over 15% occurring once; the ten biggest clones make up under 55%. The data were obtained in a study of T cells in Graves' hyperthyroidism and ophthalmopathy. Turning to the study itself: Peripheral blood sampling occurred at initial diagnosis, before any treatment.

The CDR3 spans 15 residues. V lost 5 bases, J lost 2 bases, and 17 bases lay in between. CDR1 and CDR2 (germline): DFQATT, SNEGSKA (reference sequence). Graves' hyperthyroidism was deemed stable absent ophthalmopathy progression within 18 months. Used for diagnoses were clinical symptoms, serum thyroxine and TRAb, thyroid ultrasound and orbital computed tomography. The study, taken as a whole, reports: The model identified upcoming ophthalmopathy a median approximately six months ahead of onset.

V usage is TRBV20-1 and J usage is TRBJ2-3, with a possible D match to TRBD2 (6 bases). Source material: blood. This receptor was obtained from a woman aged 45-65 years with Graves' hyperthyroidism. CDR3 in amino acids: CSALPTRDHTDTQYF. The DNA of the CDR3 is TGCAGTGCTCTCCCGACGCGGGACCACACAGATACGCAGTATTTT.